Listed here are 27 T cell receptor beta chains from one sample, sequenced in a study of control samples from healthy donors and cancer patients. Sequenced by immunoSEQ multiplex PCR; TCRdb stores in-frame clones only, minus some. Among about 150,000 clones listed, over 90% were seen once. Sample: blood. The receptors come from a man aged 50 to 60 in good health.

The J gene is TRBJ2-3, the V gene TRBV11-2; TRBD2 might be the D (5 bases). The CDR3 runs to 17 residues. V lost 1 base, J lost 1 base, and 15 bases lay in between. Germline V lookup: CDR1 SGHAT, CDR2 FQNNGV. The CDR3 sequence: CASSLGPGMGGTDTQYF. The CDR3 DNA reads TGTGCCAGCAGCTTAGGCCCGGGAATGGGTGGCACAGATACGCAGTATTTT.

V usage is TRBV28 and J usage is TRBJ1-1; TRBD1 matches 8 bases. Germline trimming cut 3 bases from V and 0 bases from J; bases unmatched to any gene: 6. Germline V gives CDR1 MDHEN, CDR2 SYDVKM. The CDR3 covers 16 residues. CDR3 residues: CASSLGTGFMNTEAFF. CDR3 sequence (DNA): TGTGCCAGCAGTTTGGGGACAGGCTTCATGAACACTGAAGCTTTCTTT.

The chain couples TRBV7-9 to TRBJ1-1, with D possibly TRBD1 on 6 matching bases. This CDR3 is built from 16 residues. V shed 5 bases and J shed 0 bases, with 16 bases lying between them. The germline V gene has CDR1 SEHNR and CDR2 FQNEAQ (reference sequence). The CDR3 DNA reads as TGTGCCAGCAGCCCTAAGGGGGGGCTTGTGAACACTGAAGCTTTCTTT. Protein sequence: CASSPKGGLVNTEAFF.

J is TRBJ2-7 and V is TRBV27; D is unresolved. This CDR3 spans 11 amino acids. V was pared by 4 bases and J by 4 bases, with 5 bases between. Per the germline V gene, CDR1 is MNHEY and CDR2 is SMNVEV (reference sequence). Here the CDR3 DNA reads TGTGCCAGCAGTTCCCCTTACGAGCAGTACTTC. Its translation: CASSSPYEQYF.

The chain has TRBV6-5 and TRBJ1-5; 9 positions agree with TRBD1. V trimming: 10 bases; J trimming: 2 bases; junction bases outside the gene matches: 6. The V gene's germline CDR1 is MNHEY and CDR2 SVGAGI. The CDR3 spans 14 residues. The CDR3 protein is CATERTGGNQPQHF. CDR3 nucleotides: TGTGCCACGGAAAGGACAGGGGGCAATCAGCCCCAGCATTTT.

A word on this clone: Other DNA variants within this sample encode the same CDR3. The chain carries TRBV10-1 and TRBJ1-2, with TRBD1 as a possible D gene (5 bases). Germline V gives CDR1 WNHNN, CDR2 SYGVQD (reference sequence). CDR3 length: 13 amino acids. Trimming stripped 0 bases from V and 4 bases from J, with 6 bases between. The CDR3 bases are TGCGCCAGCAGTGAGTCGGGGGGCTATGGCTACACCTTC. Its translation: CASSESGGYGYTF.

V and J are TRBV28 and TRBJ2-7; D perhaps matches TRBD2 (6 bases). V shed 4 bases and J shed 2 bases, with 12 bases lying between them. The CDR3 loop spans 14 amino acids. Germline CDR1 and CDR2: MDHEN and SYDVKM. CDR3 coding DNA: TGTGCCAGCAGTTACAGCGGGTTCCCCTACGAGCAGTACTTC. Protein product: CASSYSGFPYEQYF.

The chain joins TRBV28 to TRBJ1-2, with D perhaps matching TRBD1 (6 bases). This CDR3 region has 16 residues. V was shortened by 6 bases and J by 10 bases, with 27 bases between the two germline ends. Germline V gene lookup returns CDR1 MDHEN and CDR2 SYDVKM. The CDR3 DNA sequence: TGTGCCAGCAGCCCCGGGACACTCCGGCTGGAGGGGGTCTACACCTTC. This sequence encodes CASSPGTLRLEGVYTF.

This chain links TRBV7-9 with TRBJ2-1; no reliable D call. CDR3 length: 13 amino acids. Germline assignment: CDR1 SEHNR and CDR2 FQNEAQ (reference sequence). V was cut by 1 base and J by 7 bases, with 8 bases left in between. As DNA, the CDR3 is TGTGCCAGCAGCTTAGTACTGGGGAATGAGCAGTTCTTC. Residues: CASSLVLGNEQFF. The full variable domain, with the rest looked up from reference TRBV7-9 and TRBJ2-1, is DTGVSQNPRHKITKRGQNVTFRCDPISEHNRLYWYRQTLGQGPEFLTYFQNEAQLEKSRLLSDRFSAERPKGSFSTLEIQRTEQGDSAMYLCASSLVLGNEQFFGPGTRLTVL.

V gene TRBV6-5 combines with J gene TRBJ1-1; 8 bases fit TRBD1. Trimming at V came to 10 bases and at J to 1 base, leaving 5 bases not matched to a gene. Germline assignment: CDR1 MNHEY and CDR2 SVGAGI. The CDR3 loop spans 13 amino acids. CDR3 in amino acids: CATGQGKNTEAFF. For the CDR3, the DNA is TGTGCCACCGGACAGGGAAAGAACACTGAAGCTTTCTTT.

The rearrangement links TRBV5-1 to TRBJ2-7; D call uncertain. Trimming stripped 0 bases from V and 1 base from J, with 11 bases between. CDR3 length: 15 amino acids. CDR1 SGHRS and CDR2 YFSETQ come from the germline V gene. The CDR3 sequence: CASSLEGSVSYEQYF. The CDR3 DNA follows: TGCGCCAGCAGCTTGGAGGGCAGCGTTTCCTACGAGCAGTACTTC. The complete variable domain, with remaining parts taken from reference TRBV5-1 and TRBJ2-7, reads KAGVTQTPRYLIKTRGQQVTLSCSPISGHRSVSWYQQTPGQGLQFLFEYFSETQRNKGNFPGRFSGRQFSNSRSEMNVSTLELGDSALYLCASSLEGSVSYEQYFGPGTRLTVT.

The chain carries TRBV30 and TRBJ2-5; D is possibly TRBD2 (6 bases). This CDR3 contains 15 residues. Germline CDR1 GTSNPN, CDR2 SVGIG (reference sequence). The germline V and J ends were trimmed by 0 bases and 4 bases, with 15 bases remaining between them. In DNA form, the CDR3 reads TGTGCCTGGAGTGTAAGGCTAGCGTCGGGAGAGACCCAGTACTTC. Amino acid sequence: CAWSVRLASGETQYF.

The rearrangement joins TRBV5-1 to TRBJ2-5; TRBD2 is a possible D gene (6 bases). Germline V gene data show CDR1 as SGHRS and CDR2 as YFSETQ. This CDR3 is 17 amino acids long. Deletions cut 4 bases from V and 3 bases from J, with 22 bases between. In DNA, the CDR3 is TGCGCCAGCAGCCATAACAGGAGGGGACTTAGGGAAGAGACCCAGTACTTC. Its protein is CASSHNRRGLREETQYF. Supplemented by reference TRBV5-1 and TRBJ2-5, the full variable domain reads KAGVTQTPRYLIKTRGQQVTLSCSPISGHRSVSWYQQTPGQGLQFLFEYFSETQRNKGNFPGRFSGRQFSNSRSEMNVSTLELGDSALYLCASSHNRRGLREETQYFGPGTRLLVL.

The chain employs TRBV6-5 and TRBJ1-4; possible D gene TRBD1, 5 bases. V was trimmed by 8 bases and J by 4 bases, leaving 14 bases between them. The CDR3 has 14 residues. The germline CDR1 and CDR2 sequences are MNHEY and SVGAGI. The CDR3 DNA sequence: TGTGCCAGCGCCCAAGGGGAATATAATGAAAAACTGTTTTTT. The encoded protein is CASAQGEYNEKLFF.

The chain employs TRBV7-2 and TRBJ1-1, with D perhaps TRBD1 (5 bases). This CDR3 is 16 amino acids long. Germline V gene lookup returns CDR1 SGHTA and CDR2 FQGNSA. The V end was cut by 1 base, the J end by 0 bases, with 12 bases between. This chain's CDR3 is CASSLGWGIMNTEAFF. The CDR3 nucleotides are TGTGCCAGCAGCTTAGGGTGGGGGATTATGAACACTGAAGCTTTCTTT.

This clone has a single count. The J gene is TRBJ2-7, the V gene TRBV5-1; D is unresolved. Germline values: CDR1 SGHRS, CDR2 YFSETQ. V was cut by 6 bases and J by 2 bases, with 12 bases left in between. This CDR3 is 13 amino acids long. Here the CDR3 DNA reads TGCGCCAGCACCACACCCGGAACCTACGAGCAGTACTTC. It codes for CASTTPGTYEQYF.

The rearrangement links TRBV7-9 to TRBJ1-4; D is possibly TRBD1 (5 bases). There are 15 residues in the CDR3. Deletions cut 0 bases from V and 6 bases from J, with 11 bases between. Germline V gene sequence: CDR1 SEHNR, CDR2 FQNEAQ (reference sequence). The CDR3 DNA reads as TGTGCCAGCAGCTTAGCGGGCAGGGTAGATGAAAAACTGTTTTTT. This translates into CASSLAGRVDEKLFF.

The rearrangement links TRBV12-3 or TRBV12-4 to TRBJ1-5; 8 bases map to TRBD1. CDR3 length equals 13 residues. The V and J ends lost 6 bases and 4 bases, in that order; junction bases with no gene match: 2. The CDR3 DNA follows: TGTGCCAGCAGGGGACAGGCTAATCAGCCCCAGCATTTT. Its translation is CASRGQANQPQHF.

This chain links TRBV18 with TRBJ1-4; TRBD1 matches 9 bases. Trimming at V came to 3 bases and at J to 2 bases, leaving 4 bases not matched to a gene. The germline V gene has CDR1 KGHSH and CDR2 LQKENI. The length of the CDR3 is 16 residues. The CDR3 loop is CASSPDTGGTNEKLFF. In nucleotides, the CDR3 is TGTGCCAGCTCACCGGACACAGGGGGCACTAATGAAAAACTGTTTTTT.

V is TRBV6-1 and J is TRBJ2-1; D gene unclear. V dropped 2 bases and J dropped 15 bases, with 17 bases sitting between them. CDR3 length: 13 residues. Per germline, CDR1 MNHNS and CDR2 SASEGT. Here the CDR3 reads CASSETLQPPRFF. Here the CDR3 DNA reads TGTGCCAGCAGTGAAACCCTGCAGCCCCCCCGGTTCTTC.

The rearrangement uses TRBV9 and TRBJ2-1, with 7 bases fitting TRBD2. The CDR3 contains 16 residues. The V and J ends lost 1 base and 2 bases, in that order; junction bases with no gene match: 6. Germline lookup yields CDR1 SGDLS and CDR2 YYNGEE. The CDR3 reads CASSVRLAEPYNEQFF. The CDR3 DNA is TGTGCCAGCAGCGTAAGGCTAGCGGAGCCCTACAATGAGCAGTTCTTC.

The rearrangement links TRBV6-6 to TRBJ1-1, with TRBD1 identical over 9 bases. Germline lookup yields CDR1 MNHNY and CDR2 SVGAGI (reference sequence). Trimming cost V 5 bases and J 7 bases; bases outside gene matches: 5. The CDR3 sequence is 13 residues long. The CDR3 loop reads CASSTGTGSEAFF. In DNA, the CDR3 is TGTGCCAGCAGTACCGGGACAGGGAGTGAAGCTTTCTTT.

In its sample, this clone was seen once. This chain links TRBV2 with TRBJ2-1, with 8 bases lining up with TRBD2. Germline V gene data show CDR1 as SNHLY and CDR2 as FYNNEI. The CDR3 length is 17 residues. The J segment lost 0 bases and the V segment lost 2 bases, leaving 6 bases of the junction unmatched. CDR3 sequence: CASSELAGISSYNEQFF. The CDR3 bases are TGTGCCAGCAGTGAACTAGCGGGTATCAGCTCCTACAATGAGCAGTTCTTC.

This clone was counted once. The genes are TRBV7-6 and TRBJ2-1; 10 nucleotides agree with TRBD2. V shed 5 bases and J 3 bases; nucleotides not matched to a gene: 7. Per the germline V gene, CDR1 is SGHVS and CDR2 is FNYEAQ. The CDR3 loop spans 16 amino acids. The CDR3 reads CASSTRTSGLYNEQFF. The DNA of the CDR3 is TGTGCCAGCAGCACCCGGACTAGCGGCCTCTACAATGAGCAGTTCTTC.

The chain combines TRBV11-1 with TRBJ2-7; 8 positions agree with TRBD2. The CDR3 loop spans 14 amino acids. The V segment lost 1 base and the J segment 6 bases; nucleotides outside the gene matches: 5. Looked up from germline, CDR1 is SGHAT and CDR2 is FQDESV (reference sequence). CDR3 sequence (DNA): TGTGCCAGCAGCTTAGATTTAGCGGGACGCGAGCAGTACTTC. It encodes CASSLDLAGREQYF.

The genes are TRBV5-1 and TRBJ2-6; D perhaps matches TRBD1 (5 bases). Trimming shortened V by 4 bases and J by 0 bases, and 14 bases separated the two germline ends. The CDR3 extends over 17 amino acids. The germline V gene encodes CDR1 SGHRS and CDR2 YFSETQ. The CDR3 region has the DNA TGCGCCAGCAGCCCGTCAACAGGAAACTCTGGGGCCAACGTCCTGACTTTC. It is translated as CASSPSTGNSGANVLTF.

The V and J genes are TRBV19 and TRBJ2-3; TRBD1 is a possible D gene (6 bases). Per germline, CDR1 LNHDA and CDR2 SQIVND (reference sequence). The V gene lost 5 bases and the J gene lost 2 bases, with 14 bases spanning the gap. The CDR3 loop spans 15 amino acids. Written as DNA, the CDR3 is TGTGCCAGTAGTTACACAGGGCATTCCACAGATACGCAGTATTTT. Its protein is CASSYTGHSTDTQYF.